Presented here are 22 T cell receptor beta chains from one specimen sequenced in a study of T-cell reconstitution after alpha-beta-depleted transplantation in children. Unique molecular identifiers tagged the TCRbeta library. TCRdb reanalysed the PCR reads using MiXCR and keeps one entry per CDR3 protein. The table shows about 440,000 distinct CDR3 sequences, with 43% occurring only once. The material sequenced was PBMCs, taken before TCRalphabeta/CD19-depleted stem cell transplant. These receptors came from a girl aged 2-9 years with aplastic anemia, due to receive a stem cell transplant.

This clonotype has just a few counts. The junction departs from germline at one end; a sequencing error may be responsible. V gene TRBV4-2 combines with J gene TRBJ2-5, with D unclear. The CDR3 loop spans 16 amino acids. In germline, CDR1 is LGHNA, CDR2 YNFKEQ. This CDR3 reads CASSQGVSERLETQYF. The CDR3 coding sequence is TGTGCCAGCAGTCAAGGAGTTTCAGAGCGTTTAGAGACCCAGTACTTC.

Here the CDR3 reads CASSRGGADISEQFF. The CDR3, as DNA: TGTGCCAGCAGCCGAGGAGGAGCGGATATTAGTGAGCAGTTCTTC. The rearrangement uses TRBV5-6 and TRBJ2-1; tentative D call: TRBD2 (5 bases). V lost 4 bases, J lost 9 bases, and 20 bases lay in between. Looked up from germline, CDR1 is SGHDT and CDR2 is YYEEEE. CDR3 length: 15 residues.

The genes are TRBV12-2 and TRBJ1-1; the table assigns TRBD1, which was not confirmed against the DNA. TRBV12-2 is a pseudogene. The CDR3 sequence is 15 residues long. The CDR3 sequence is CASRTSGTTNTEAFF. CDR3 sequence (DNA): TGTGCAAGTCGCACCTCCGGGACAACGAACACTGAAGCTTTCTTT.

The CDR3 is CASSLVEAAYNEQFF. DNA for the CDR3: TGTGCCAGCAGCTTAGTTGAGGCAGCCTACAATGAGCAGTTCTTC. The chain employs TRBV7-9 and TRBJ2-1, with no clear D. The germline gives CDR1 SEHNR, CDR2 FQNEAQ (reference sequence). The CDR3 consists of 15 residues. Trimming stripped 1 base from V and 2 bases from J, with 9 bases between.

The rearrangement links TRBV5-5 to TRBJ1-1; TRBD1 might be the D (6 bases). In germline, CDR1 is SGHKS, CDR2 YYEKEE (reference sequence). The V and J ends lost 3 bases and 3 bases respectively, with 12 bases between them. The CDR3 length is 14 residues. The CDR3 nucleotides read TGTGCCAGCAGCTGGGCGGCAGGGGACACTGAAGCTTTCTTT. It encodes CASSWAAGDTEAFF.

The J gene is TRBJ2-7, the V gene TRBV2, with TRBD1 matching over 9 bases. Germline V lookup: CDR1 SNHLY, CDR2 FYNNEI. Trimming took 5 bases from V and 4 from J; bases not matched to a gene: 6. The CDR3 has 14 amino acids. The DNA of the CDR3 is TGTGCCAGCAGTTCCGGGACAGGGTTTTACGAGCAGTACTTC. This translates into CASSSGTGFYEQYF.

The sample holds a few counts of this clonotype. V is TRBV7-9 and J is TRBJ2-2, with D tentatively TRBD1 or TRBD2 (5 bases each). Trimming removed 6 bases from V and 3 bases from J, with 20 bases in between. Looked up from germline, CDR1 is SEHNR and CDR2 is FQNEAQ (reference sequence). The CDR3 loop spans 17 amino acids. The chain's CDR3 is CASRVKGRDGYTGELFF. CDR3 coding DNA: TGTGCCAGCAGGGTGAAGGGACGGGACGGTTACACCGGGGAGCTGTTTTTT.

This clonotype was recorded many times. The chain combines TRBV28 with TRBJ2-3, with TRBD1 matching over 9 bases. The V gene's germline CDR1 is MDHEN and CDR2 SYDVKM. V was pared by 2 bases and J by 1 base, with 4 bases of the junction left unmatched. This CDR3 has 16 residues. The CDR3 DNA reads TGTGCCAGCAGTTTAGGGACAGGGAAACGCACAGATACGCAGTATTTT. Translating it yields CASSLGTGKRTDTQYF.

Only a few counts were recorded for this clonotype. The chain links TRBV5-1 to TRBJ1-4; D possibly corresponds to TRBD1 (5 bases). CDR3 size: 18 residues. The V and J ends lost 5 bases and 0 bases respectively, with 20 bases between them. Germline V gene lookup returns CDR1 SGHRS and CDR2 YFSETQ. The DNA of the CDR3 is TGCGCCAGCAGTAAGACAGTTTCCTCTTCTGCAACTAATGAAAAACTGTTTTTT. It is translated as CASSKTVSSSATNEKLFF. Together with reference TRBV5-1 and TRBJ1-4, the CDR3 gives the full variable domain: KAGVTQTPRYLIKTRGQQVTLSCSPISGHRSVSWYQQTPGQGLQFLFEYFSETQRNKGNFPGRFSGRQFSNSRSEMNVSTLELGDSALYLCASSKTVSSSATNEKLFFGSGTQLSVL.

Only a few counts were recorded for this clonotype. V usage is TRBV5-6 and J usage is TRBJ1-1; tentatively, D is TRBD1 (6 bases). This CDR3 contains 15 residues. Deletions cut 4 bases from V and 5 bases from J, with 18 bases between. Germline V gene sequence: CDR1 SGHDT, CDR2 YYEEEE. The chain's CDR3 is CASSVREGGRTEAFF. CDR3 bases: TGTGCCAGCAGCGTCCGGGAGGGGGGGAGAACTGAAGCTTTCTTT.

V usage is TRBV5-1 and J usage is TRBJ2-4; TRBD1 aligns across 9 bases. CDR3 size: 15 residues. The germline CDR1 and CDR2 sequences are SGHRS and YFSETQ. V was pared by 3 bases and J by 7 bases, with 8 bases of the junction left unmatched. This CDR3 reads CASSYKTGTGNIQYF. The DNA of the CDR3 is TGCGCCAGCAGCTATAAAACCGGGACAGGGAACATTCAGTACTTC.

The gene calls are TRBV6-2 or TRBV6-3 and TRBJ1-2; possibly TRBD1 for D (5 bases). The CDR3 has 14 residues. Germline V gene data show CDR1 as MNHEY and CDR2 as SVGEGT. V was pared by 2 bases and J by 4 bases, with 11 bases between. CDR3 in DNA: TGTGCCAGCAGTTACGGGTTCGGGGCCTATGGCTACACCTTC. This codes for CASSYGFGAYGYTF.

This clonotype was seen at least ten times. The rearrangement links TRBV5-1 to TRBJ2-4; TRBD2 is a possible D gene (6 bases). Germline CDR1 SGHRS, CDR2 YFSETQ. The CDR3 loop spans 14 amino acids. V was pared by 3 bases and J by 5 bases, with 12 bases between. The CDR3 here is CASSYSGPENIQYF. CDR3 nucleotide sequence: TGCGCCAGCAGCTATAGCGGCCCCGAAAACATTCAGTACTTC. The entire variable domain, with the rest obtained from reference TRBV5-1 and TRBJ2-4, is as follows: KAGVTQTPRYLIKTRGQQVTLSCSPISGHRSVSWYQQTPGQGLQFLFEYFSETQRNKGNFPGRFSGRQFSNSRSEMNVSTLELGDSALYLCASSYSGPENIQYFGAGTRLSVL.

This chain links TRBV27 with TRBJ2-7; 7 bases agree with TRBD2. CDR3 length: 16 residues. The V and J ends lost 5 bases and 5 bases, in that order; junction bases with no gene match: 15. Germline values: CDR1 MNHEY, CDR2 SMNVEV (reference sequence). In nucleotides, the CDR3 is TGTGCCAGCAGTCCTATTAGGCCGACTAGCCTCCACGAGCAGTACTTC. This translates into CASSPIRPTSLHEQYF.

The chain is built from TRBV9 and TRBJ1-4; 10 bases map to TRBD1. CDR1 and CDR2 (germline): SGDLS, YYNGEE. CDR3 length: 16 residues. Unmatched junction bases numbered 11, after V lost 4 bases and J lost 8 bases. CDR3: CASSSRRQGAREKLFF. CDR3 DNA: TGTGCCAGCAGCTCCCGAAGACAGGGGGCGCGAGAAAAACTGTTTTTT.

This clonotype was seen more than once but under ten times. The chain combines TRBV29-1 with TRBJ2-1; a weak D match, TRBD2 (7 bases). Deletions cut 4 bases from V and 6 bases from J, with 16 bases between. Germline V gene data show CDR1 as SQVTM and CDR2 as ANQGSEA. The CDR3 sequence is 14 residues long. The CDR3: CSVGVGGASNEQFF. DNA of the CDR3: TGCAGCGTTGGGGTGGGGGGGGCATCCAATGAGCAGTTCTTC.

This clonotype was seen ten or more times. The CDR3 region is CSARPLYGQGNTEAFF. CDR3 DNA sequence: TGCAGTGCTAGGCCTTTATATGGACAGGGAAACACTGAAGCTTTCTTT. The rearrangement joins TRBV20-1 to TRBJ1-1; 8 positions match TRBD1. The CDR3 spans 16 residues. After removal of 3 bases from V and 2 bases from J, the junction contained 11 bases not matched to a gene. The V gene's germline CDR1 is DFQATT and CDR2 SNEGSKA (reference sequence).

This clonotype was recorded at least ten times. The chain couples TRBV20-1 to TRBJ2-1, with 9 bases matching TRBD2. CDR1 and CDR2 (germline): DFQATT, SNEGSKA (reference sequence). Trimming removed 5 bases from V and 7 bases from J; junction bases left unmatched: 9. The CDR3 is 14 residues long. CDR3 nucleotides: TGCAGTGCTCCCCGCGCGGGAGGGCCAAATGAGCAGTTCTTC. It is translated as CSAPRAGGPNEQFF.

The chain is built from TRBV4-1 and TRBJ2-7; the D is unclear. Trimming left V 5 bases short and J 1 base short, with 12 bases between. The germline V gene has CDR1 MGHRA and CDR2 YSYEKL. The CDR3 loop spans 14 amino acids. CDR3 residues: CASSRDPQSYEQYF. The CDR3 DNA reads as TGCGCCAGCAGCAGGGATCCCCAATCCTACGAGCAGTACTTC.

The CDR3 sequence: CSAIGGTGTDTQYF. Written as DNA, the CDR3 is TGCAGTGCCATCGGGGGGACAGGCACAGATACGCAGTATTTT. The rearrangement links TRBV20-1 to TRBJ2-3; D might be TRBD1 or TRBD2, each matching 7 bases. The germline gives CDR1 DFQATT, CDR2 SNEGSKA (reference sequence). The CDR3 covers 14 residues. V dropped 6 bases and J dropped 1 base, with 14 bases sitting between them.

The V and J genes are TRBV5-1 and TRBJ2-5; 9 positions agree with TRBD2. J was trimmed by 4 bases and V by 0 bases; bases with no gene match: 7. CDR3 size: 16 residues. Germline V gene lookup returns CDR1 SGHRS and CDR2 YFSETQ. CDR3 sequence: CASSLVIAGARETQYF. Here the CDR3 DNA reads TGCGCCAGCAGCTTGGTTATAGCGGGGGCCCGAGAGACCCAGTACTTC.

As for this clonotype: This could be a read error, since a much larger clone is one nucleotide away. The chain recombines TRBV27 with TRBJ2-5; 7 bases agree with TRBD1. The CDR3 runs to 15 residues. The J segment lost 7 bases and the V segment lost 5 bases, leaving 13 bases of the junction unmatched. Germline lookup yields CDR1 MNHEY and CDR2 SMNVEV (reference sequence). The CDR3: CASSLKGAIFGTQYF. The CDR3 DNA follows: TGTGCCAGCAGTCTGAAGGGGGCCATCTTTGGGACCCAGTACTTC.